This T cell receptor (beta chain) was found in a study of blood T cell repertoires in COVID-19. The recovered donors of Cohort 3 showed two negative PCRs, clearance, or symptom resolution. V was clipped by 8 bases and J by 0 bases; unmatched bases: 3. Germline loops: CDR1 ENHRY, CDR2 SYGVKD. CDR3 length: 14 residues. TCRdb's copy holds only in-frame clones and misses some; the assay was immunoSEQ multiplex PCR. The data contain under 200,000 clones, roughly 88% of them singletons. The V and J genes are TRBV10-3 and TRBJ1-3; 8 positions match TRBD1. Sequencing was performed on PBMCs or T cells enriched from blood (not recorded which). The clonotype comes from a woman aged 50 to 60 who had recovered from COVID-19. CDR3 nucleotides: TGTGCCATCCGGGGACAGGACTCTGGAAACACCATATATTTT. As protein: CAIRGQDSGNTIYF.